These 25 T cell receptor beta chains were sequenced from one sample in a study of cytomegalovirus exposure and HLA in healthy donors. Primers included in the PCR were 60 Vbeta and 13 Jbeta primers. The assay was immunoSEQ multiplex PCR, and TCRdb's table has in-frame clones only and misses some. Among 150,000 to 200,000 clones listed, more than 75% were seen once. Material: PBMCs. These TCRs come from a woman aged 18 to 35 in good health and CMV-seronegative.

The rearrangement links TRBV29-1 to TRBJ1-1; D is unclear. Looked up from germline, CDR1 is SQVTM and CDR2 is ANQGSEA. The length of the CDR3 is 16 residues. V lost 2 bases to trimming and J lost 7 bases, with 23 bases between them. The CDR3 nucleotides read TGCAGCGTTGAATATTATGGCGGGCCGCGGCGGGTTGAAGCTTTCTTT. Encoded protein: CSVEYYGGPRRVEAFF. The full variable domain, rest sourced from reference TRBV29-1 and TRBJ1-1, is SAVISQKPSRDICQRGTSLTIQCQVDSQVTMMFWYRQQPGQSLTLIATANQGSEATYESGFVIDKFPISRPNLTFSTLTVSNMSPEDSSIYLCSVEYYGGPRRVEAFFGQGTRLTVV.

Comment on this clone: The sample has other DNA sequences that encode this CDR3 too. The chain recombines TRBV6-1 with TRBJ1-1; a weak D match, TRBD1 (6 bases). Germline V lookup: CDR1 MNHNS, CDR2 SASEGT. V was cut by 5 bases and J by 1 base, with 8 bases left in between. The CDR3 is 13 amino acids. CDR3 sequence reads: CASSWGQNTEAFF. The CDR3 region has the DNA TGTGCCAGCAGTTGGGGACAGAACACTGAAGCTTTCTTT.

The rearrangement joins TRBV19 to TRBJ2-2; the match to TRBD2 covers 8 bases. Trimming at V came to 6 bases and at J to 3 bases, leaving 9 bases not matched to a gene. The germline V gene encodes CDR1 LNHDA and CDR2 SQIVND (reference sequence). The CDR3 runs 16 residues. CDR3 in DNA: TGTGCCAGTAGGACCGGGACTAGGTATTACACCGGGGAGCTGTTTTTT. It is translated as CASRTGTRYYTGELFF.

The rearrangement uses TRBV7-3 and TRBJ2-7; D not resolved. Per the germline V gene, CDR1 is SGHTA and CDR2 is FQGTGA. The CDR3 has 13 residues. V was clipped by 5 bases and J by 4 bases, with 12 bases between them. CDR3 protein: CASSPSSGYEQYF. The CDR3 coding sequence is TGTGCCAGCAGCCCGTCCTCGGGTTACGAGCAGTACTTC.

J is TRBJ2-7 and V is TRBV7-6; the match to TRBD2 covers 9 bases. The CDR3 contains 16 residues. The V gene end was trimmed by 4 bases and the J gene end by 5 bases; junction bases not matched to a gene: 12. Germline V gene sequence: CDR1 SGHVS, CDR2 FNYEAQ. The CDR3 DNA follows: TGTGCCAGCAGCTCTACCATGGGACTAGCTGGCGACGAGCAGTACTTC. Translation: CASSSTMGLAGDEQYF.

The chain couples TRBV4-1 to TRBJ1-2, with 9 bases aligning to TRBD1. The CDR3 runs 15 residues. Per germline, CDR1 MGHRA and CDR2 YSYEKL. The trim removed 1 base at V and 8 bases at J, leaving 8 bases unmatched. CDR3 sequence: CASSQGGTGSEGYTF. The CDR3 coding sequence is TGCGCCAGCAGCCAAGGTGGGACAGGGTCGGAAGGCTACACCTTC.

This clone occurred once. The genes are TRBV5-1 and TRBJ1-3, with 7 positions matching TRBD1. The CDR3 has 15 amino acids. The V gene end was trimmed by 4 bases and the J gene end by 2 bases; junction bases not matched to a gene: 6. Germline V gives CDR1 SGHRS, CDR2 YFSETQ. The CDR3 coding sequence is TGCGCCAGCAGCGACGGAGGGACAGCTGGAAACACCATATATTTT. Its translation is CASSDGGTAGNTIYF.

CDR3 DNA: TGTGCCATCAGTGAGGGGCAGGGGGCTTATAACACTGAAGCTTTCTTT. This codes for CAISEGQGAYNTEAFF. This sequence joins TRBV10-3 and TRBJ1-1; TRBD1 matches 8 bases. This CDR3 has 16 amino acids. Germline lookup yields CDR1 ENHRY and CDR2 SYGVKD. With V trimmed by 2 bases and J by 2 bases, 7 bases remained unmatched.

The rearrangement links TRBV7-2 to TRBJ2-7; tentative D call: TRBD1 (5 bases). Per the germline V gene, CDR1 is SGHTA and CDR2 is FQGNSA. This CDR3 is 13 amino acids long. V lost 2 bases and J lost 2, with 7 bases in between. CDR3: CASSLQGTYEQYF. The CDR3 DNA follows: TGTGCCAGCAGCTTACAGGGTACCTACGAGCAGTACTTC.

DNA of the CDR3: TGCGCCAGCAGCTTGGAGCCTCCAGAGGTAGTAGCCCAGGGTGGTGAGCAGTTCTTC. Its protein product is CASSLEPPEVVAQGGEQFF. This sequence joins TRBV5-1 and TRBJ2-1; tentative D call: TRBD1 (5 bases). The germline CDR1 and CDR2 sequences are SGHRS and YFSETQ. V was shortened by 0 bases and J by 9 bases, with 28 bases between the two germline ends. The CDR3 totals 19 residues.

The chain is built from TRBV30 and TRBJ2-5; D remains unclear. The DNA end lines up better with TRBJ2-7; the J call may be wrong. The CDR3 has 13 residues. The germline V gene encodes CDR1 GTSNPN and CDR2 SVGIG (reference sequence). CDR3 in DNA: TGTGCCTGGAGTCCCATGATATCCTACGAGCAGTACTTC. Residues: CAWSPMISYEQYF.

This chain uses TRBV18 with TRBJ1-3; D might be TRBD1 (6 bases). CDR3 length: 15 amino acids. Per the germline V gene, CDR1 is KGHSH and CDR2 is LQKENI. V shed 3 bases and J shed 0 bases, with 9 bases lying between them. CDR3 loop: CASSPTGTSGNTIYF. The CDR3 nucleotides are TGTGCCAGCTCACCGACAGGAACCTCTGGAAACACCATATATTTT.

As concerns this clone: Other DNA sequences in this sample translate to the same CDR3. This chain connects TRBV9 to TRBJ2-1; 7 nucleotides line up with TRBD2. The germline gives CDR1 SGDLS, CDR2 YYNGEE. V lost 4 bases, J lost 9 bases, and 13 bases stayed unmatched. The CDR3 loop spans 15 amino acids. As DNA, the CDR3 is TGTGCCAGCAGCATTAGCGGGTACCAGCTCGGTGAGCAGTTCTTC. It is translated as CASSISGYQLGEQFF. Full variable domain (remainder filled in from reference TRBV9 and TRBJ2-1): DSGVTQTPKHLITATGQRVTLRCSPRSGDLSVYWYQQSLDQGLQFLIQYYNGEERAKGNILERFSAQQFPDLHSELNLSSLELGDSALYFCASSISGYQLGEQFFGPGTRLTVL.

The rearrangement uses TRBV7-2 and TRBJ1-4; D call uncertain. Germline V gives CDR1 SGHTA, CDR2 FQGNSA. The germline V and J ends were trimmed by 0 bases and 0 bases, with 5 bases remaining between them. This CDR3 spans 15 amino acids. The CDR3, as DNA: TGTGCCAGCAGCTTAGCGCGAGCAACTAATGAAAAACTGTTTTTT. Amino acids: CASSLARATNEKLFF.

V is TRBV19 and J is TRBJ2-1; 9 bases fit TRBD2. Trimming removed 5 bases from V and 1 base from J; junction bases left unmatched: 3. The CDR3 runs 15 residues. Germline V lookup: CDR1 LNHDA, CDR2 SQIVND (reference sequence). The CDR3 loop is CASSETSGSYNEQFF. For the CDR3, the DNA is TGTGCCAGTAGTGAGACTAGCGGTTCCTACAATGAGCAGTTCTTC.

This clone was found a few times. The chain joins TRBV11-3 to TRBJ2-3; possibly TRBD2 for D (5 bases). CDR3 length: 14 amino acids. The ends were cut back, 3 bases at V and 6 bases at J, with 13 bases in the middle. Looked up from germline, CDR1 is SGHNT and CDR2 is YENEEA. As DNA, the CDR3 is TGTGCCAGCAGCTTTAGACCGAGAGGGGATACGCAGTATTTT. Protein product: CASSFRPRGDTQYF.

This clone appeared a few times. The rearrangement joins TRBV6-5 to TRBJ2-1; 10 bases are shared with TRBD2. Losses at the gene ends were 4 bases for V and 5 bases for J; bases not matched to a gene: 5. Germline V gene sequence: CDR1 MNHEY, CDR2 SVGAGI. This CDR3 has 15 amino acids. The CDR3 DNA reads as TGTGCCAGCAGTTCCTGGACTAGCGGCGACAATGAGCAGTTCTTC. This gives the protein CASSSWTSGDNEQFF.

This clone was seen only once. The chain combines TRBV27 with TRBJ1-2; 7 bases are shared with TRBD1. Trimming cost V 5 bases and J 3 bases; bases outside gene matches: 6. Germline lookup yields CDR1 MNHEY and CDR2 SMNVEV (reference sequence). The CDR3 has 14 amino acids. CDR3 amino acids: CASSQGQADYGYTF. CDR3 DNA: TGTGCCAGCAGTCAAGGACAGGCTGACTATGGCTACACCTTC.

The V gene is TRBV1, the J gene TRBJ1-1; TRBD1, as called in the table, went unchecked against the DNA. TRBV1 is designated a pseudogene. The CDR3 extends over 16 amino acids. Here the CDR3 DNA reads TGCACCAGCAGCCAAGGGAGGGGACAGGAATACACTGAAGCTTTCTTT. Protein product: CTSSQGRGQEYTEAFF.

The rearrangement joins TRBV5-1 to TRBJ2-1, with TRBD2 matching 8 bases. From germline, CDR1 is SGHRS and CDR2 YFSETQ. Losses at the gene ends were 0 bases for V and 4 bases for J; bases not matched to a gene: 3. The CDR3 extends over 15 amino acids. The CDR3 sequence: CASSLVAGLYNEQFF. As DNA, the CDR3 is TGCGCCAGCAGCTTGGTAGCGGGGTTATACAATGAGCAGTTCTTC.

The J gene is TRBJ1-6, the V gene TRBV19; unclear D gene. Trimming stripped 5 bases from V and 0 bases from J, with 8 bases between. In germline, CDR1 is LNHDA, CDR2 SQIVND (reference sequence). This CDR3 has 15 residues. The CDR3 DNA reads as TGTGCCAGTAGTCCCCTGAGCTCCTATAATTCACCCCTCCACTTT. It codes for CASSPLSSYNSPLHF.

This chain uses TRBV15 with TRBJ2-1; 12 nucleotides agree with TRBD2. The V segment lost 3 bases and the J segment 3 bases; nucleotides outside the gene matches: 3. Looked up from germline, CDR1 is LNHNV and CDR2 is YYDKDF (reference sequence). CDR3 length equals 16 residues. The CDR3 protein is CATSRETSGSYNEQFF. In nucleotides, the CDR3 is TGTGCCACCAGCAGGGAGACTAGCGGGAGCTACAATGAGCAGTTCTTC.

The chain recombines TRBV6-1 with TRBJ2-2; 7 nucleotides align to TRBD2. With 6 bases clipped from V and 3 bases from J, the junction kept 7 bases outside the gene matches. The CDR3 sequence is 15 residues long. Germline CDR1 reads MNHNS; CDR2 reads SASEGT. This CDR3 is CASRTAGDHTGELFF. Written as DNA, the CDR3 is TGTGCCAGCAGAACCGCGGGGGATCACACCGGGGAGCTGTTTTTT.

The V call is TRBV29-1, the J call TRBJ1-1; 10 bases align to TRBD1. The CDR3 consists of 14 residues. The V segment lost 6 bases and the J segment 4 bases; nucleotides outside the gene matches: 8. Per germline, CDR1 SQVTM and CDR2 ANQGSEA. Here the CDR3 reads CSVKGDRGFTEAFF. In DNA, the CDR3 is TGCAGCGTGAAGGGGGACAGGGGATTCACTGAAGCTTTCTTT.

The V gene is TRBV7-3, the J gene TRBJ2-1, with a weak D call TRBD2 (6 bases). With 5 bases removed from V and 8 bases from J, the gap between germline ends came to 16 bases. In germline, CDR1 is SGHTA, CDR2 FQGTGA. The CDR3 spans 14 residues. In DNA form, the CDR3 reads TGTGCCAGCAGCGCGGGACCTCCCCCCCATGAGCAGTTCTTC. It is translated as CASSAGPPPHEQFF.